Included here is one TCR beta chain sequence, with context. This clonotype was recorded a few times. What antigen it recognizes has not been identified. Per-base quality was not reported, and no clone a single base away is much larger than it. The treatment or condition label here, explained by the study, means: allogeneic hematopoietic cell transplantation with graft depleted of TCRalphabeta T cells and CD19 B cells. Transplant recipients were children who received TCRalphabeta/CD19-depleted allogeneic hematopoietic cell grafts. Preparation of the library involved PCR. The sequencer was an Illumina HiSeq 2500. To normalize quantification of the TCRbeta repertoire, the TCR libraries were built with molecular barcoding that relied on unique molecular identifiers. The raw public data were reprocessed by TCRdb itself: fastp quality trimming at Q25, MiXCR clonotype calling, in-frame beta chains only. Rows are unified per CDR3 protein, each entry keeping the most common DNA and genes. The sample includes around 80,000 distinct CDR3 sequences, with about a sixth observed a single time. About 51% of the sample belongs to the ten largest clones.

The germline V gene specifies KGHDR as CDR1 and SFDVKD as CDR2. The germline V and J ends show losses of 1 base and 3 bases respectively, and no gene match explains 11 bases of the junction. The CDR3 contains 18 residues, cysteine and phenylalanine counted. Only the CDR3 portion is preserved as DNA: 54 bases, with reading frame beginning at the first base. This record comes from a study of T-cell reconstitution after alpha-beta-depleted transplantation in children (dated by TCRdb to the mid-2010s). As for the study more broadly: Using TCR repertoire profiling, the study followed T-cell immune reconstitution in a quantitative way in children after TCRalphabeta/CD19-depleted allogeneic hematopoietic cell transplantation. Broader findings and caveats from the paper: Hyperexpanded clone frequencies declined over subsequent months; after one year, T-cell counts and TCRbeta diversity were mostly attributed to newly produced T cells. About two months after transplant, the apparently early recovery of alphabetaT-cell counts reportedly depended on just several hundred clones that had expanded rapidly and came from non-depleted graft cells. The high TCRbeta diversity at day 60 in some patients was ascribed to recipient T cells and intrathymic progenitors that had survived conditioning.

The sequence is built from TRBV24-1 and TRBJ2-7, and TRBD2 aligns with 10 junction nucleotides. This TCR was sampled from a male patient between 2 and 15 years old who had a stem cell transplant for acute lymphoblastic leukemia, so the T cells may come from the graft donor. Sequenced here: PBMCs, mostly from graft donor cells, sampled 360 days after TCRalphabeta/CD19-depleted stem cell transplant. The nucleotides are TGTGCCACCAGTGATTTTTGGCTAGCGGGAGTCAGGCACTACGAGCAGTACTTC. It translates to CATSDFWLAGVRHYEQYF.